This T cell receptor beta chain was found in a study of T cell responses to AZD1222 COVID-19 vaccine. Study-wide background: Second-dose schedules of about 4 or about 12 weeks were combined.

Comment on this clone: Its antigen is undetermined.

The study, taken as a whole, reports: Nearly half of the spike-specific TCRs reportedly recognize variant regions that carry no mutations. At baseline, seropositivity was found in only six or seven AZD1222 recipients. Repertoires were obtained solely post-peak T cell response.

Data came from immunoSEQ multiplex PCR; TCRdb stores just in-frame clones and leaves some out. This table has fewer than 300,000 clones, 85% to 95% appearing once. This CDR3 contains 15 residues. Trimming cost V 1 base and J 0 bases; bases outside gene matches: 2. Germline V gene sequence: CDR1 LNHDA, CDR2 SQIVND (reference sequence). The chain carries TRBV19 and TRBJ1-2, with 7 bases aligning to TRBD1. The sequence derives from an adult in good health. The material sequenced was peripheral blood, taken on day 0 of AZD1222 vaccination. CDR3 loop: CASSIGTGANYGYTF. CDR3 sequence (DNA): TGTGCCAGTAGTATAGGAACAGGGGCTAACTATGGCTACACCTTC.